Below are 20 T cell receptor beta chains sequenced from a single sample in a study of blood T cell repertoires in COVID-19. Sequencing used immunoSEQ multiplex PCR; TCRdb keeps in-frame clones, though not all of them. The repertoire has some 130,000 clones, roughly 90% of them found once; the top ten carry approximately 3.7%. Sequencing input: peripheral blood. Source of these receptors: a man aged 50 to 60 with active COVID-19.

The CDR3 loop reads CAWRDRGRGNTGELFF. Written as DNA, the CDR3 is TGTGCCTGGAGGGACAGGGGGCGCGGGAACACCGGGGAGCTGTTTTTT. The V and J genes are TRBV30 and TRBJ2-2, with 11 bases matching TRBD1. V shed 3 bases and J 1 base; nucleotides not matched to a gene: 4. Germline assignment: CDR1 GTSNPN and CDR2 SVGIG (reference sequence). This CDR3 has 16 residues. Based on the CDR3 plus reference TRBV30 and TRBJ2-2, the full variable domain is SQTIHQWPATLVQPVGSPLSLECTVEGTSNPNLYWYRQAAGRGLQLLFYSVGIGQISSEVPQNLSASRPQDRQFILSSKKLLLSDSGFYLCAWRDRGRGNTGELFFGEGSRLTVL.

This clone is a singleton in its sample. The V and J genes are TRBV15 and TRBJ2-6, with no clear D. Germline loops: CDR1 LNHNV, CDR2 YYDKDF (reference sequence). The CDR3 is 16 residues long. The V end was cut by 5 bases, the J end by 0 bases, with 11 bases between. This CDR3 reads CATSSSRSSGANVLTF. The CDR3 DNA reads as TGTGCCACCAGCTCGTCCCGTTCCTCTGGGGCCAACGTCCTGACTTTC.

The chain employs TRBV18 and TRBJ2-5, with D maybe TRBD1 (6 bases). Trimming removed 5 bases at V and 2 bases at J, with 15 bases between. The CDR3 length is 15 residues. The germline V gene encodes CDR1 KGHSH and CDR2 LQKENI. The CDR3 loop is CASSRGPGAQETQYF. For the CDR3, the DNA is TGTGCCAGCTCAAGGGGTCCAGGGGCACAAGAGACCCAGTACTTC.

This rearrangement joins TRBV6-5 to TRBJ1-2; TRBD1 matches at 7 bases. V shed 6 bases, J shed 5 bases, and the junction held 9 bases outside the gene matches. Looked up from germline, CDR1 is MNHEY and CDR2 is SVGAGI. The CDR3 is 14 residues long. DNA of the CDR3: TGTGCCAGCAGCCGGGACAGTTCGGCGTATGGCTACACCTTC. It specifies CASSRDSSAYGYTF.

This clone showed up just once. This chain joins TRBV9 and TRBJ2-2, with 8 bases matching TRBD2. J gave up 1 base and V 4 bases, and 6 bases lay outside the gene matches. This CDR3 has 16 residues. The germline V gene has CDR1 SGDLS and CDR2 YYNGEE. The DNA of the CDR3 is TGTGCCAGCAGCATTGGACTAGCCCAGAACACCGGGGAGCTGTTTTTT. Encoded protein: CASSIGLAQNTGELFF. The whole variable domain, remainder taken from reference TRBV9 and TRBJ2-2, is DSGVTQTPKHLITATGQRVTLRCSPRSGDLSVYWYQQSLDQGLQFLIQYYNGEERAKGNILERFSAQQFPDLHSELNLSSLELGDSALYFCASSIGLAQNTGELFFGEGSRLTVL.

The CDR3: CASTLTGGRSSPLHF. CDR3 in DNA: TGTGCCAGTACGCTGACAGGGGGTAGGAGTTCACCCCTCCACTTT. This chain links TRBV19 with TRBJ1-6; 9 bases are a match to TRBD1. Germline V gene lookup returns CDR1 LNHDA and CDR2 SQIVND (reference sequence). There are 15 residues in the CDR3. Germline trimming cut 7 bases from V and 9 bases from J; bases unmatched to any gene: 10. Full variable domain (rest looked up from reference TRBV19 and TRBJ1-6): DGGITQSPKYLFRKEGQNVTLSCEQNLNHDAMYWYRQDPGQGLRLIYYSQIVNDFQKGDIAEGYSVSREKKESFPLTVTSAQKNPTAFYLCASTLTGGRSSPLHFGNGTRLTVT.

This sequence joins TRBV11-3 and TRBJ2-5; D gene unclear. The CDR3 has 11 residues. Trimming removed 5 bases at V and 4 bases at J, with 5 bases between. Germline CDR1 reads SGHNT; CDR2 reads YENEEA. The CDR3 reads CASSPGETQYF. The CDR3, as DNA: TGTGCCAGCAGCCCCGGAGAGACCCAGTACTTC. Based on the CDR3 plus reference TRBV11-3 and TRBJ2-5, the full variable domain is EAGVVQSPRYKIIEKKQPVAFWCNPISGHNTLYWYLQNLGQGPELLIRYENEEAVDDSQLPKDRFSAERLKGVDSTLKIQPAELGDSAVYLCASSPGETQYFGPGTRLLVL.

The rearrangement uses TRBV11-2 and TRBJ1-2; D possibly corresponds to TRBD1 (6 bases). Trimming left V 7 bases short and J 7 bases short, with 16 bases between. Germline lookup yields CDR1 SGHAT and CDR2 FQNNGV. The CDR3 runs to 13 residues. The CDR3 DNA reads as TGTGCCAGCACGGCGACAGGATTCGGTGGCTACACCTTC. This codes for CASTATGFGGYTF.

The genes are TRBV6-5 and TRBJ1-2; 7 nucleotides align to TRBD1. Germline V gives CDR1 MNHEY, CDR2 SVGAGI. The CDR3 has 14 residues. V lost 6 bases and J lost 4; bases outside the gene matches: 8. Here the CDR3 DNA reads TGTGCCAGCAGACGCCAGACAGGGACCTATGGCTACACCTTC. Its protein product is CASRRQTGTYGYTF.

The chain's CDR3 is CASSTLGGGHSNEQFF. The CDR3 DNA reads TGTGCCAGTAGTACTCTAGGGGGGGGGCATTCCAATGAGCAGTTCTTC. The chain combines TRBV19 with TRBJ2-1; tentatively, D is TRBD2 (7 bases). Germline-derived CDR1 and CDR2 are LNHDA and SQIVND (reference sequence). Trimming left V 4 bases short and J 6 bases short, with 19 bases between. The CDR3 consists of 16 residues.

CDR3 amino acids: CASSEGDRVWNQPQHF. Written as DNA, the CDR3 is TGCGCCAGCAGTGAAGGGGACAGGGTATGGAATCAGCCCCAGCATTTT. The rearrangement links TRBV10-2 to TRBJ1-5; 9 nucleotides agree with TRBD1. The germline V gene has CDR1 WSHSY and CDR2 SAAADI. The CDR3 has 16 amino acids. V was clipped by 3 bases and J by 4 bases; unmatched bases: 7.

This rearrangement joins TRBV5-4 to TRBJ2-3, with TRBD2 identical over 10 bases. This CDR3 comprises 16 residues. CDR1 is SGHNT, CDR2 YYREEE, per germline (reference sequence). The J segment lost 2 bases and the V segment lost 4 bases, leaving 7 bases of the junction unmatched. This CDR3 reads CASSNPSGGVTDTQYF. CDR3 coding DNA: TGTGCCAGCAGCAACCCTAGCGGGGGTGTCACAGATACGCAGTATTTT.

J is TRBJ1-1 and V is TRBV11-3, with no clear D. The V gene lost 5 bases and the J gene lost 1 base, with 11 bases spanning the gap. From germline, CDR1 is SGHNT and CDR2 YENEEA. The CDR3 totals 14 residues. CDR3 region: CASSERGRNTEAFF. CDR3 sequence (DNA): TGTGCCAGCAGCGAGCGTGGAAGGAACACTGAAGCTTTCTTT.

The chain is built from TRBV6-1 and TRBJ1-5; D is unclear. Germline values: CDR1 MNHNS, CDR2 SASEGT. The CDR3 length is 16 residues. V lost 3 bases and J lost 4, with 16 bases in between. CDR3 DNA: TGTGCCAGCAGTGAGGAGTACGGGGTAGGGAATCAGCCCCAGCATTTT. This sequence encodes CASSEEYGVGNQPQHF.

The CDR3 region is CASSFHRGGFTEAFF. CDR3 DNA sequence: TGTGCCAGCAGCTTCCACAGGGGTGGCTTCACTGAAGCTTTCTTT. The chain joins TRBV11-2 to TRBJ1-1, with 7 bases fitting TRBD1. The CDR3 loop spans 15 amino acids. CDR1 SGHAT and CDR2 FQNNGV come from the germline V gene. With 3 bases clipped from V and 4 bases from J, the junction kept 8 bases outside the gene matches. The complete variable domain, with remaining parts taken from reference TRBV11-2 and TRBJ1-1, reads EAGVAQSPRYKIIEKRQSVAFWCNPISGHATLYWYQQILGQGPKLLIQFQNNGVVDDSQLPKDRFSAERLKGVDSTLKIQPAKLEDSAVYLCASSFHRGGFTEAFFGQGTRLTVV.

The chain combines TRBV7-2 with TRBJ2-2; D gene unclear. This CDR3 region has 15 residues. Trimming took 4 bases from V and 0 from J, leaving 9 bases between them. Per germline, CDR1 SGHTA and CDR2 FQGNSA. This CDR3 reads CASSYYDANTGELFF. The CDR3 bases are TGTGCCAGCAGCTACTATGACGCGAACACCGGGGAGCTGTTTTTT.

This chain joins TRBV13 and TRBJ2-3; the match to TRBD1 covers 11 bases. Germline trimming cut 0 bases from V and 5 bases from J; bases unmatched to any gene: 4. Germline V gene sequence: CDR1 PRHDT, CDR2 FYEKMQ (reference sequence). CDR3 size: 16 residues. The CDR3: CASSLGWTGGLDTQYF. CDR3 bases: TGTGCCAGCAGCTTAGGTTGGACAGGGGGCTTAGATACGCAGTATTTT.

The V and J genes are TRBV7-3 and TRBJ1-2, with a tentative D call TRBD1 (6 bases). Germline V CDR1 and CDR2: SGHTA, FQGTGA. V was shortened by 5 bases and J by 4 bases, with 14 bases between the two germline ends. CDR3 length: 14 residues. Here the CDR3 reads CASSPSGTPYGYTF. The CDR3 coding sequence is TGTGCCAGCAGCCCCTCCGGGACACCCTATGGCTACACCTTC.

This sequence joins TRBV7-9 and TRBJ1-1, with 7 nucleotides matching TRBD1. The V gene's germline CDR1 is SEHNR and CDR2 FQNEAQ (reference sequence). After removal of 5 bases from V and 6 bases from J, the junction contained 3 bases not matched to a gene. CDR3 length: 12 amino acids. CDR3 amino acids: CASSAGTAEAFF. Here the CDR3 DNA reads TGTGCCAGCAGCGCAGGGACAGCTGAAGCTTTCTTT.

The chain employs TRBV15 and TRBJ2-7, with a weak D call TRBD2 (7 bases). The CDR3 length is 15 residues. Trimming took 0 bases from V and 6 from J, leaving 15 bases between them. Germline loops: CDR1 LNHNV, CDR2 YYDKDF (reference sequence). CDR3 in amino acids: CATSRDMGGGGEQYF. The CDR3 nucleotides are TGTGCCACCAGCAGAGATATGGGGGGGGGCGGCGAGCAGTACTTC.